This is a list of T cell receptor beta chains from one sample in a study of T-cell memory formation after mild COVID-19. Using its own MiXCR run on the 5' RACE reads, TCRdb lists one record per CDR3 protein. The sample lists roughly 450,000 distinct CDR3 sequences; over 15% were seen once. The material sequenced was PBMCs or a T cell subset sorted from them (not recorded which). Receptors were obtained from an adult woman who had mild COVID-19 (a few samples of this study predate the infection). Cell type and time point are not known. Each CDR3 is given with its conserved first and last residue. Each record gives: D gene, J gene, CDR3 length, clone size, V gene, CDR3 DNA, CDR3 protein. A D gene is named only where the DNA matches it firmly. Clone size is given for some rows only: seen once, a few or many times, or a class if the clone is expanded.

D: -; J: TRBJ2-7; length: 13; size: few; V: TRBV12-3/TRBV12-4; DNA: TGTGCCAGCAGTTTCTACCTCACCAACGAGCAGTACTTC; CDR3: CASSFYLTNEQYF
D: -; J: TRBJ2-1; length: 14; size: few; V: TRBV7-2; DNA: TGTGCCAGCAGACCCGCAGGGTGGAGCAATGAGCAGTTCTTC; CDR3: CASRPAGWSNEQFF
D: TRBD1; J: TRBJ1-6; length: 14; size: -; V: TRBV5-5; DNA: TGTGCCAGCGACAGGGATTTGAGGAAACCACCCCTCCACTTT; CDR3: CASDRDLRKPPLHF
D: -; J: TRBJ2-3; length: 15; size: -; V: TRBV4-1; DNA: TGCGCCAGCAGCGGAGTTTTGGAGAGCACAGATACGCAGTATTTT; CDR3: CASSGVLESTDTQYF
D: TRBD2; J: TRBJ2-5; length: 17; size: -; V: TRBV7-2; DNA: TGTGCCAGCAGCTTAGCCTTAGCGGGAGCCGGTACGGAGACCCAGTACTTC; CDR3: CASSLALAGAGTETQYF
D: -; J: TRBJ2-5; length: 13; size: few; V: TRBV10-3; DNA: TGTGCCATCAGTGGGGGCTCCTCAGAGACCCAGTACTTC; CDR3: CAISGGSSETQYF
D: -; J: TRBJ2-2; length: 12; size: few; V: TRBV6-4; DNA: TGTGCCAGCAGTGGCCCAACCGGGGAGCTGTTTTTT; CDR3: CASSGPTGELFF
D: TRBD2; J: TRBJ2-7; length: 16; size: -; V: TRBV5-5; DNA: TGTGCCAGCAACCTGACCCGGACTAGCGGGGTCTACGAGCAGTACTTC; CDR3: CASNLTRTSGVYEQYF
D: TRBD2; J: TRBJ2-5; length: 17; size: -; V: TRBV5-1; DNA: TGCGCCAGCAGCTTGCCGGCTAGCGGGGGGTTCCAAGAGACCCAGTACTTC; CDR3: CASSLPASGGFQETQYF
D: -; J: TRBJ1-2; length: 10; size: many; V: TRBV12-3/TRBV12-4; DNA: TGTGCCAGCAGTCCCCATTTCTACACCTTC; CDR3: CASSPHFYTF
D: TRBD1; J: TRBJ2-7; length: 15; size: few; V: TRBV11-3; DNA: TGTGCCAGCAGCTTGGGACAGGGGGTGAACTACGAGCAGTACTTC; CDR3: CASSLGQGVNYEQYF
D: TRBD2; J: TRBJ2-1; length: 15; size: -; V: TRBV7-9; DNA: TGTGCCAGCAGCTTATGGACTAGCGGGATAAATGAGCAGTTCTTC; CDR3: CASSLWTSGINEQFF
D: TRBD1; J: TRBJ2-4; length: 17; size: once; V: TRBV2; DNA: TGTGCCAGCAGCGCCCCTATTACAGGGGGCGCCAAAAACATTCAGTACTTC; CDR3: CASSAPITGGAKNIQYF
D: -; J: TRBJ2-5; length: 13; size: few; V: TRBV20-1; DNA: TGCAGTGCTAGTTCCGGACACCAAGAGACCCAGTACTTC; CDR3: CSASSGHQETQYF
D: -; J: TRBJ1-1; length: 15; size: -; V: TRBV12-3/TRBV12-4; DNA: TGTGCCAGCAGTTTCTTTCGGACAGCGGACACTGAAGCTTTCTTT; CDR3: CASSFFRTADTEAFF
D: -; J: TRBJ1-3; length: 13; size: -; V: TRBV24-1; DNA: TGTGCCACCAGTGATTCGGGGGGAAACACCACATATTTT; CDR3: CATSDSGGNTTYF
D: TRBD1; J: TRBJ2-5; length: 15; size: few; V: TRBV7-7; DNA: TGTGCCAGCAGCTCCACGGGGACAGGGGCGGGGACCCAGTACTTC; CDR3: CASSSTGTGAGTQYF
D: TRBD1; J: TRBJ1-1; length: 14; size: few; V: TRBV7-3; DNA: TGTGCCAGCAGTTCCGGGACAGGACTAGCTGGAGCTTTCTTT; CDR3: CASSSGTGLAGAFF
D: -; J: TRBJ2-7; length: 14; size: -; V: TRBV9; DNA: TGTGCCAGCAGCGTAGCTCCAGAATCCTACGAGCAGTACTTC; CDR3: CASSVAPESYEQYF
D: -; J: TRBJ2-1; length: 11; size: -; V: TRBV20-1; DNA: TGCAGTGCTATTAAAGGGCATGAGCAGTTCTTC; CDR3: CSAIKGHEQFF
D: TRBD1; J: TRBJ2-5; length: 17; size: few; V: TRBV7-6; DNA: TGTGCCAGCAGCCACGAGAGGGGGCGAGCGAAACAAGAGACCCAGTACTTC; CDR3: CASSHERGRAKQETQYF
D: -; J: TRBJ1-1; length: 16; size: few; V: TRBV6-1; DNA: TGTGCCAGCAGTGGGGTAAGATTTAACGAACGGGCTGAAGCTTTCTTT; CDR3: CASSGVRFNERAEAFF
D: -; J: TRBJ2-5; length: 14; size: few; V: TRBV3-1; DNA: TGTGCCAGCAGCTTGGTTCGGATGGAAGAGACCCAGTACTTC; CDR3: CASSLVRMEETQYF
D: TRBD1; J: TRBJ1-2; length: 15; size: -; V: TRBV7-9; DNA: TGTGCCAGCAGCCCCCGGACAGGGTTTGAGGAAGGCTACACCTTC; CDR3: CASSPRTGFEEGYTF
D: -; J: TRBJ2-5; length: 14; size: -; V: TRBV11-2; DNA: TGTGCCAGCAGCTTAGTCGGAGCGTGGGAGACCCAGTACTTC; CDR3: CASSLVGAWETQYF
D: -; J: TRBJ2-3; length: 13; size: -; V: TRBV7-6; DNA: TGTGCCAGCAGCTTAGCAGAGGAAGGGGCGCAGTATTTT; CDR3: CASSLAEEGAQYF
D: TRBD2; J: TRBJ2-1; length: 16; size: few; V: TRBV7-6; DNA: TGTGCCAGCAGCCAGTTAGCGGGAGTCACCTACAATGAGCAGTTCTTC; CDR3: CASSQLAGVTYNEQFF
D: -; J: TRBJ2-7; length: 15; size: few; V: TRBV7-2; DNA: TGTGCCAGCAGTCAAGGGGCTCCACCCCCCTACGAGCAGTACTTC; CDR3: CASSQGAPPPYEQYF
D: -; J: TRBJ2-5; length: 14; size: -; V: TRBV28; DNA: TGTGCCAGCAGTTCCTCCGGAGGGGGGGAGACCCAGTACTTC; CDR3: CASSSSGGGETQYF
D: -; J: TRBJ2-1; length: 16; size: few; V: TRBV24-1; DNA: TGTGCCACCAGTGCATCCCCGGGACAACGAGGGCATGAGCAGTTCTTC; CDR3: CATSASPGQRGHEQFF
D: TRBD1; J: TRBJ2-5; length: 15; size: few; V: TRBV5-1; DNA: TGCGCCAGCAGCTCGCTGGACAGGGGTGGAGAGACCCAGTACTTC; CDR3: CASSSLDRGGETQYF
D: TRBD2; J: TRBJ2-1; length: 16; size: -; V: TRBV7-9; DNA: TGTGCCAGCCTCAGGGTGTGGGCTAGCGGATACAATGAGCAGTTCTTC; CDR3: CASLRVWASGYNEQFF
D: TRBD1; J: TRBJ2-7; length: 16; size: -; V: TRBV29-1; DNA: TGCAGCGTTGAAGATCGACCCGGGACAGGGGAATACGAGCAGTACTTC; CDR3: CSVEDRPGTGEYEQYF
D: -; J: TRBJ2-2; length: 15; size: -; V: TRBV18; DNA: TGTGCCAGCTCACCTAGGGCCGCGAACACCGGGGAGCTGTTTTTT; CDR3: CASSPRAANTGELFF
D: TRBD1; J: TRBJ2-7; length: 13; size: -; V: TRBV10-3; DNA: TGTGCCATCGCGGACAGGGCTCAAGGCGAGCAGTACTTC; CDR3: CAIADRAQGEQYF
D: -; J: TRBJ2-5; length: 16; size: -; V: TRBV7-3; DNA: TGTGCCAGCAGCCCTAACGTGGGACGGTTAGGGGAGACCCAGTACTTC; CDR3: CASSPNVGRLGETQYF
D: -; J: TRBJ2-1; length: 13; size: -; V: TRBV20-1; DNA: TGCAGTGCTAGAGTCCCGGGGGAGCGTGAGCAGTTCTTC; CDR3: CSARVPGEREQFF
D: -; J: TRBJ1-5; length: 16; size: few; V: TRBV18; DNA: TGTGCCAGCTCACCACCGGGTCAGGGAGGCAATCAGCCCCAGCATTTT; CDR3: CASSPPGQGGNQPQHF
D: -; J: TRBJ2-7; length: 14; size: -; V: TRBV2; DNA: TGTGCCAGCAGTGAGGGCACTTTAACCTACGAGCAGTACTTC; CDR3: CASSEGTLTYEQYF
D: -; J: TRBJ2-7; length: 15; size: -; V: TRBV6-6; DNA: TGTGCCAGCAGTTCGCCGTCGACAGCTAGCTACGAGCAGTACTTC; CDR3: CASSSPSTASYEQYF